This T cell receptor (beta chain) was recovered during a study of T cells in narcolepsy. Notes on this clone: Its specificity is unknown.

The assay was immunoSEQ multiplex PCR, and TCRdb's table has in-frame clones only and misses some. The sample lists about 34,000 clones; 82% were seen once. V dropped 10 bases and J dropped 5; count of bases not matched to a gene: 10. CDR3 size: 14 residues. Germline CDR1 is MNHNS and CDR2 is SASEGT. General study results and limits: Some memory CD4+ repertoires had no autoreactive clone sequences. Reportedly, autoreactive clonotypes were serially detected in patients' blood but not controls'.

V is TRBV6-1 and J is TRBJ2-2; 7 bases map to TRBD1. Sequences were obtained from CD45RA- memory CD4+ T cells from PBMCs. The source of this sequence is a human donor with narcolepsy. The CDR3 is CATKAGGSTGELFF. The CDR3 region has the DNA TGTGCCACCAAGGCAGGGGGAAGTACCGGGGAGCTGTTTTTT.